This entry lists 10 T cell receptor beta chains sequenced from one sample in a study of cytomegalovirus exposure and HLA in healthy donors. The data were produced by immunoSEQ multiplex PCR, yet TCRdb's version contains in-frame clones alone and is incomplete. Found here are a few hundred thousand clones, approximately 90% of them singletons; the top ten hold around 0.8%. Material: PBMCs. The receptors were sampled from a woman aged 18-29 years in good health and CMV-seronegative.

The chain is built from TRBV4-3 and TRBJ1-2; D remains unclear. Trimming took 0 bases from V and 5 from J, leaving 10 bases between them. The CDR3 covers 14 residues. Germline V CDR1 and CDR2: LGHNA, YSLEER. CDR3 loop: CASSQDYSGYGYTF. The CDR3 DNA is TGCGCCAGCAGCCAAGACTATTCCGGTTATGGCTACACCTTC.

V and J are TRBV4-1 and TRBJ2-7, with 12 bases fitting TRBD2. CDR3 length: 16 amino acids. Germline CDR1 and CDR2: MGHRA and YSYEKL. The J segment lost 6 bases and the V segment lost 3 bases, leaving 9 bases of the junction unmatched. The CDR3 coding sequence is TGCGCCAGCAGCCAGCAAAAACTAGCGGGAGGTTCCGAGCAGTACTTC. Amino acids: CASSQQKLAGGSEQYF.

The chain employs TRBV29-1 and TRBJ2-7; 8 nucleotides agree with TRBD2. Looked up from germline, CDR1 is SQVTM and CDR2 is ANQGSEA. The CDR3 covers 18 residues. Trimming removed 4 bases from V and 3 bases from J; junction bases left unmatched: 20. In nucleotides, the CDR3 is TGCAGCGTTGGGGCGGCGGGATTCGCAAACGCGGGGGGCTACGAGCAGTACTTC. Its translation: CSVGAAGFANAGGYEQYF.

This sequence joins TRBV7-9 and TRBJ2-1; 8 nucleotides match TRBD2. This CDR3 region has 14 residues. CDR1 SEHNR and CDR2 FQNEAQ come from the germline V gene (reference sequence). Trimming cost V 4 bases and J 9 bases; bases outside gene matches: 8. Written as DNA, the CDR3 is TGTGCCAGCAGCTCCTCTCGAGCGGGAGTTGAGCAGTTCTTC. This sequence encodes CASSSSRAGVEQFF.

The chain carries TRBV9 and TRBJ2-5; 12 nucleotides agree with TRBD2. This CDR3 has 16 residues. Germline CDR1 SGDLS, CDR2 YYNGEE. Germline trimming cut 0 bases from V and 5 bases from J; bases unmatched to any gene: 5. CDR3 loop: CASSVEASGRVETQYF. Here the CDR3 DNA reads TGTGCCAGCAGCGTAGAGGCTAGCGGGAGGGTGGAGACCCAGTACTTC.

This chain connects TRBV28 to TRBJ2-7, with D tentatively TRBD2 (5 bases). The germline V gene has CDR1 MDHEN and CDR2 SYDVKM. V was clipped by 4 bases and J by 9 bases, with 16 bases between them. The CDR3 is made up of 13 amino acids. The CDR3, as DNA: TGTGCCAGCAGTTCCCTGATGGAGGCCCGGCAGTACTTC. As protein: CASSSLMEARQYF.

For the CDR3, the DNA is TGTGCCAGCACCTCCCGGAATGAGCAGTTCTTC. It yields the protein CASTSRNEQFF. V usage is TRBV6-5 and J usage is TRBJ2-1; D gene uncertain. CDR3 length: 11 residues. Germline CDR1 is MNHEY and CDR2 is SVGAGI. Trimming shortened V by 7 bases and J by 7 bases, and 8 bases separated the two germline ends.

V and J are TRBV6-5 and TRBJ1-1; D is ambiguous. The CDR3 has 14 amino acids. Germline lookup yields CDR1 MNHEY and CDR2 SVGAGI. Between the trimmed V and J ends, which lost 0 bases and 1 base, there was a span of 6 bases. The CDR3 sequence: CASSYSTGNTEAFF. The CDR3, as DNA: TGTGCCAGCAGTTACTCGACTGGGAACACTGAAGCTTTCTTT.

The chain's CDR3 is CASSTGLAGGLGYNEQFF. DNA for the CDR3: TGTGCCAGTAGTACGGGACTAGCGGGAGGACTTGGATACAATGAGCAGTTCTTC. V and J are TRBV19 and TRBJ2-1; 15 nucleotides match TRBD2. The CDR3 contains 18 residues. The germline V gene encodes CDR1 LNHDA and CDR2 SQIVND (reference sequence). The J segment lost 4 bases and the V segment lost 4 bases, leaving 8 bases of the junction unmatched.

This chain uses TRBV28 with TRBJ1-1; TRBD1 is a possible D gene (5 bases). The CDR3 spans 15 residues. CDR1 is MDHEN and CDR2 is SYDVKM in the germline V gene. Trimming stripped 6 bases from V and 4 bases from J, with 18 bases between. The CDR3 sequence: CASRLQLGGITEAFF. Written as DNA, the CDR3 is TGTGCCAGCAGACTTCAACTCGGGGGGATCACTGAAGCTTTCTTT. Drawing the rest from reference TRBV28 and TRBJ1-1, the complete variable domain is DVKVTQSSRYLVKRTGEKVFLECVQDMDHENMFWYRQDPGLGLRLIYFSYDVKMKEKGDIPEGYSVSREKKERFSLILESASTNQTSMYLCASRLQLGGITEAFFGQGTRLTVV.